Each of the 21 T cell receptor beta chains below was sequenced from the same sample in a study of vaccination and CD4 T cells after COVID-19 (dated by TCRdb to 2022 to 2024). The label giving this sample's treatment or condition can be read as: roughly nine-day PBMC culture with coronavirus spike peptide pools or control peptides (ViraFEST assay). For these receptors, no antigen is known. The method was PCR. This sample was sequenced with an Illumina iSeq 100. At the Johns Hopkins FTIC core, DNA from the cultured CD4+ T cells underwent TCR sequencing with the Oncomine TCR Beta short-read assay. TCRdb took the public reads, trimmed them with fastp at Q25, ran MiXCR for clone calling and kept in-frame beta chains. Every entry covers one CDR3 protein and lists the most common genes and DNA from its rows. This sample comprises over 20,000 distinct CDR3 sequences, approximately 40% of them detected only once. Of the sample, roughly a tenth falls within the top ten clones.

Specimen: CD4+ T cells from blood, cultured in vitro. The receptors here all came from a human donor who had recovered from COVID-19.

V gene TRBV19 combines with J gene TRBJ2-2; no clear D. CDR3 length: 15 residues. In germline, CDR1 is LNHDA, CDR2 SQIVND (reference sequence). V was shortened by 1 base and J by 6 bases, with 12 bases between the two germline ends. In DNA, the CDR3 is TGTGCCAGTAGTATAGCTGACCCATCTGCCGGGGAGCTGTTTTTT. Protein sequence: CASSIADPSAGELFF.

This clonotype was seen only a few times. This chain connects TRBV28 to TRBJ2-7; 8 bases map to TRBD1. J was trimmed by 6 bases and V by 6 bases; bases with no gene match: 13. Germline V CDR1 and CDR2: MDHEN, SYDVKM. The CDR3 runs 15 residues. The CDR3 DNA reads TGTGCCAGCAGGAACTCCCGGACAGGGCTCGGCGAGCAGTACTTC. It yields the protein CASRNSRTGLGEQYF.

This clonotype occurred a few times. The chain carries TRBV6-2 or TRBV6-3 and TRBJ2-7; TRBD2 matches 8 bases. Germline CDR1 reads MNHEY; CDR2 reads SVGEGT. The V and J ends lost 5 bases and 5 bases, in that order; junction bases with no gene match: 8. This CDR3 contains 14 residues. The chain's CDR3 is CASSIGGADHEQYF. CDR3 sequence (DNA): TGTGCCAGCAGTATCGGGGGGGCTGACCACGAGCAGTACTTC.

This chain uses TRBV7-3 with TRBJ2-3; D is possibly TRBD1 (6 bases). Germline-derived CDR1 and CDR2 are SGHTA and FQGTGA. V dropped 5 bases and J dropped 0 bases, with 21 bases sitting between them. This CDR3 contains 18 residues. The CDR3 here is CASSPTGDTLPSTDTQYF. For the CDR3, the DNA is TGTGCCAGCAGCCCCACCGGGGACACACTCCCCAGCACAGATACGCAGTATTTT.

The J gene is TRBJ2-7, the V gene TRBV11-2; 12 bases agree with TRBD2. Per the germline V gene, CDR1 is SGHAT and CDR2 is FQNNGV. Losses at the gene ends were 5 bases for V and 6 bases for J; bases not matched to a gene: 14. This CDR3 is 17 amino acids long. CDR3 region: CASSAPGLAGGGTEQYF. Written as DNA, the CDR3 is TGTGCCAGCAGCGCCCCGGGGCTAGCGGGGGGGGGTACCGAGCAGTACTTC. Drawing the rest from reference TRBV11-2 and TRBJ2-7, the complete variable domain is EAGVAQSPRYKIIEKRQSVAFWCNPISGHATLYWYQQILGQGPKLLIQFQNNGVVDDSQLPKDRFSAERLKGVDSTLKIQPAKLEDSAVYLCASSAPGLAGGGTEQYFGPGTRLTVT.

In this sample, this clonotype turned up a few times. This sequence joins TRBV7-6 and TRBJ2-3, with D unclear. V shed 5 bases and J shed 0 bases, with 15 bases lying between them. Germline values: CDR1 SGHVS, CDR2 FNYEAQ. This CDR3 spans 16 amino acids. The CDR3 spells CASSTAPRASTDTQYF. DNA for the CDR3: TGTGCCAGCAGCACGGCACCCCGGGCTAGCACAGATACGCAGTATTTT.

V and J are TRBV28 and TRBJ1-4; the D gene is possibly TRBD1 (5 bases). The CDR3 covers 16 residues. V was clipped by 4 bases and J by 8 bases, with 20 bases between them. The germline V gene has CDR1 MDHEN and CDR2 SYDVKM. The CDR3 coding sequence is TGTGCCAGCAGTTCGGCGGGAGGGGCCACTGGGGAAAAACTGTTTTTT. It translates to CASSSAGGATGEKLFF.

This chain connects TRBV12-3 or TRBV12-4 to TRBJ2-3; 11 nucleotides match TRBD2. The CDR3 contains 14 residues. The ends lost 8 bases at V and 3 bases at J; junction bases unmatched: 4. The CDR3 is CASSTSGVTDTQYF. Written as DNA, the CDR3 is TGTGCCAGCTCGACTAGCGGGGTAACAGATACGCAGTATTTT.

The chain recombines TRBV20-1 with TRBJ1-5, with a weak D call TRBD1 (5 bases). Germline V gene lookup returns CDR1 DFQATT and CDR2 SNEGSKA (reference sequence). This CDR3 comprises 17 residues. The V end was cut by 0 bases, the J end by 3 bases, with 18 bases between. The CDR3 here is CSARDPTDDSLNQPQHF. DNA for the CDR3: TGCAGTGCTAGAGATCCCACCGACGACAGCCTCAATCAGCCCCAGCATTTT.

V is TRBV9 and J is TRBJ2-3; 9 nucleotides match TRBD1. Germline loops: CDR1 SGDLS, CDR2 YYNGEE. J was trimmed by 5 bases and V by 1 base; bases with no gene match: 8. The CDR3 contains 16 residues. CDR3 loop: CASSVRDRAHIDTQYF. The CDR3 DNA follows: TGTGCCAGCAGCGTAAGGGACAGGGCTCATATAGATACGCAGTATTTT.

The CDR3 region is CATPGQGQYGYTF. CDR3 in DNA: TGTGCCACCCCGGGACAGGGCCAGTATGGCTACACCTTC. The chain combines TRBV28 with TRBJ1-2, with 9 bases lining up with TRBD1. V lost 10 bases and J lost 5; bases outside the gene matches: 8. The CDR3 has 13 amino acids. Germline CDR1 and CDR2: MDHEN and SYDVKM.

The V gene is TRBV24-1, the J gene TRBJ2-3; 14 bases map to TRBD2. CDR3 size: 18 residues. Germline V gene sequence: CDR1 KGHDR, CDR2 SFDVKD. V gave up 3 bases and J gave up 7 bases; unmatched junction bases: 11. The CDR3 nucleotides are TGTGCCACCAGTGATCCCAGGGGACTAGCGGGAGACGGGAATACGCAGTATTTT. Residues: CATSDPRGLAGDGNTQYF.

This clonotype was picked up a small number of times. This sequence joins TRBV21-1 and TRBJ1-5; the DNA was not used to check the table's D call, TRBD1. TRBV21-1 is noted as a pseudogene. The CDR3 is 15 amino acids. The CDR3 loop reads CASSCGQTDNQPQHF. The DNA for the CDR3 is TGTGCCAGCAGCTGTGGACAGACGGACAATCAGCCCCAGCATTTT.

This rearrangement joins TRBV11-3 to TRBJ2-1; tentative D call: TRBD2 (5 bases). From germline, CDR1 is SGHNT and CDR2 YENEEA. V gave up 5 bases and J gave up 1 base, with 9 bases separating them. The CDR3 runs to 14 residues. The chain's CDR3 is CASSHSGSYNEQFF. For the CDR3, the DNA is TGTGCCAGCAGCCACAGCGGATCCTACAATGAGCAGTTCTTC.

This clonotype was found a few times. The chain recombines TRBV6-5 with TRBJ2-2; 7 bases line up with TRBD1. This CDR3 has 13 residues. Germline loops: CDR1 MNHEY, CDR2 SVGAGI. J lost 6 bases, V lost 4 bases, and 2 bases had no gene match. Written as DNA, the CDR3 is TGTGCCAGCAGTTTCGACAGGGCCGGGGAGCTGTTTTTT. Amino acids: CASSFDRAGELFF.

This clonotype occurred once. As DNA, the CDR3 is TGTGCCAGCAGCCATGGGGGGGACAGGGCTGGAAACACCATATATTTT. Translation gives CASSHGGDRAGNTIYF. The chain combines TRBV5-4 with TRBJ1-3; 9 bases are shared with TRBD1. CDR3 length: 16 amino acids. J gave up 2 bases and V 4 bases, and 7 bases lay outside the gene matches. Germline CDR1 SGHNT, CDR2 YYREEE (reference sequence).

V and J are TRBV4-3 and TRBJ2-7; 10 positions match TRBD2. The CDR3 consists of 16 residues. With V trimmed by 4 bases and J by 0 bases, 6 bases remained unmatched. The germline V gene has CDR1 LGHNA and CDR2 YSLEER. Here the CDR3 reads CASSRAASGSSYEQYF. The CDR3 coding sequence is TGCGCCAGCAGCCGCGCCGCTAGCGGGAGCTCCTACGAGCAGTACTTC.

The chain couples TRBV5-4 to TRBJ2-3; the D gene is possibly TRBD1 (5 bases). The V end lost 3 bases, the J end lost 1 base, and 15 bases lay between the germline ends. This CDR3 contains 16 residues. Germline V gives CDR1 SGHNT, CDR2 YYREEE (reference sequence). The CDR3 sequence: CASSYQRGDRTDTQYF. The CDR3 DNA sequence: TGTGCCAGCAGCTATCAAAGGGGCGACCGCACAGATACGCAGTATTTT.

The chain employs TRBV7-2 and TRBJ2-7, with 10 nucleotides matching TRBD2. J gave up 2 bases and V 1 base, and 8 bases lay outside the gene matches. This CDR3 is built from 17 residues. The V gene's germline CDR1 is SGHTA and CDR2 FQGNSA. CDR3 DNA: TGTGCCAGCAGCTTAGAGAAAACTAGCGGGGTTCCCTACGAGCAGTACTTC. It encodes CASSLEKTSGVPYEQYF.

This clonotype occurred a few times. This chain links TRBV20-1 with TRBJ2-1; D uncertain. Germline CDR1 DFQATT, CDR2 SNEGSKA (reference sequence). V lost 0 bases and J 2 bases, leaving 8 bases between the germline ends. The CDR3 runs 14 residues. Written as DNA, the CDR3 is TGCAGTGCTAGAGATGGTACGACCTACAATGAGCAGTTCTTC. It specifies CSARDGTTYNEQFF.

This chain joins TRBV6-2 or TRBV6-3 and TRBJ2-7, with D possibly being TRBD1 (6 bases). Trimming shortened V by 5 bases and J by 5 bases, and 10 bases separated the two germline ends. The germline V gene encodes CDR1 MNHEY and CDR2 SVGEGT. This CDR3 has 12 amino acids. The CDR3 is CASSDRIHEQYF. The CDR3 nucleotides read TGTGCCAGCAGTGACAGGATCCACGAGCAGTACTTC.